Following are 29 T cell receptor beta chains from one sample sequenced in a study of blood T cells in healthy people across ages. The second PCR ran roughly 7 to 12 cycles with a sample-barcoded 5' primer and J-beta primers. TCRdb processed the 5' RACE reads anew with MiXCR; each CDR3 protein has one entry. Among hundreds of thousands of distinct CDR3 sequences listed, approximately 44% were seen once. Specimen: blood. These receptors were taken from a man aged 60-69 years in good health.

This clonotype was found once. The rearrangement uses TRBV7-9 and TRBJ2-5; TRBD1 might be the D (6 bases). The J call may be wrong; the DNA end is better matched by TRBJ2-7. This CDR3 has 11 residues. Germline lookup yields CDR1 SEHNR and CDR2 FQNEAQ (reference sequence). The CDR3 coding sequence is TGTGCCGTTGACAGGAGCTACGAGCAGTACTTC. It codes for CAVDRSYEQYF.

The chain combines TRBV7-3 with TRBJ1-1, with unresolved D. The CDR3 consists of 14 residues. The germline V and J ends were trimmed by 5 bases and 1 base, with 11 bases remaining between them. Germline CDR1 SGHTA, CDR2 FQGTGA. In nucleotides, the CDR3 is TGTGCCAGCAGCCCCAAACACGGGAACACTGAAGCTTTCTTT. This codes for CASSPKHGNTEAFF.

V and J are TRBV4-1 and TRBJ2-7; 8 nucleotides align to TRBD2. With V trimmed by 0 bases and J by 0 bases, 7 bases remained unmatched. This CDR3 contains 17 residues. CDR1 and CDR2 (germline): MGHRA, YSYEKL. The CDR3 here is CASSQDPMTSASYEQYF. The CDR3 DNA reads TGCGCCAGCAGCCAAGATCCGATGACTAGCGCCTCCTACGAGCAGTACTTC.

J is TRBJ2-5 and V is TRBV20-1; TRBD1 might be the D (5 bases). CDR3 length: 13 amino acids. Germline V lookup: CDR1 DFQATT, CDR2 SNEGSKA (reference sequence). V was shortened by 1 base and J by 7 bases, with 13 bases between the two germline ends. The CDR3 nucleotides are TGCAGTGCTAGAGGACAGAGGTGGGGGACCCAGTACTTC. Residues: CSARGQRWGTQYF.

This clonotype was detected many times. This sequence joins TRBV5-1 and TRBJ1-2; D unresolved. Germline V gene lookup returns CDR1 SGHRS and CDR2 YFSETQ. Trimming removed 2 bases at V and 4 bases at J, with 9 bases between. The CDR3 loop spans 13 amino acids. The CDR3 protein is CASSFDSLYGYTF. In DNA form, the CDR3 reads TGCGCCAGCAGCTTTGATAGTCTCTATGGCTACACCTTC.

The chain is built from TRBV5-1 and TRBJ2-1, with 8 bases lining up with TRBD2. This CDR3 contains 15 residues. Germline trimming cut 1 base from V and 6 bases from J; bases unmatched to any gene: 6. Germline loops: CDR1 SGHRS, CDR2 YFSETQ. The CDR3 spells CASSLRPSGFNEQFF. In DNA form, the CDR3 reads TGCGCCAGCAGCTTGCGCCCTAGCGGGTTCAATGAGCAGTTCTTC. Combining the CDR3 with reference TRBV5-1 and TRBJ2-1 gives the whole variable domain KAGVTQTPRYLIKTRGQQVTLSCSPISGHRSVSWYQQTPGQGLQFLFEYFSETQRNKGNFPGRFSGRQFSNSRSEMNVSTLELGDSALYLCASSLRPSGFNEQFFGPGTRLTVL.

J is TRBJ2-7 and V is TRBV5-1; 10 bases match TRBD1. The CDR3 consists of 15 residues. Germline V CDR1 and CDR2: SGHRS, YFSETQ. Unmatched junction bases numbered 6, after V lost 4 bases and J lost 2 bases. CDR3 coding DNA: TGCGCCAGCAGCGAGGCGACAGGGGGCCCCTACGAGCAGTACTTC. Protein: CASSEATGGPYEQYF.

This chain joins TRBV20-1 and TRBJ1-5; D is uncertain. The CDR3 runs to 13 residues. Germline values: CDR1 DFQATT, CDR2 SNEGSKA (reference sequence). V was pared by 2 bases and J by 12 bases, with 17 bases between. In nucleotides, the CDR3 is TGCAGTGCTAGAAATGGGCCGACACGAAGCCAGCATTTT. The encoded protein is CSARNGPTRSQHF.

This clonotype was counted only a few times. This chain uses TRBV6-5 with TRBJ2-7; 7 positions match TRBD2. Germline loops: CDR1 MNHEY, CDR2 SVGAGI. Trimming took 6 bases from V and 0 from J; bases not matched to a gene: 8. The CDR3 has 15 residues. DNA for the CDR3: TGTGCCAGCAGCTCTCTGACTAGCAACTCCTACGAGCAGTACTTC. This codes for CASSSLTSNSYEQYF.

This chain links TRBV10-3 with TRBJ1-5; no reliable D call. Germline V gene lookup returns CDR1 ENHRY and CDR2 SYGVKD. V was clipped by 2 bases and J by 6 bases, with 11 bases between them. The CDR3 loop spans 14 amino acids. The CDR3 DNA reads TGTGCCATCAGTGAGGGGTCCCCCCTTCAGCCCCAGCATTTT. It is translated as CAISEGSPLQPQHF.

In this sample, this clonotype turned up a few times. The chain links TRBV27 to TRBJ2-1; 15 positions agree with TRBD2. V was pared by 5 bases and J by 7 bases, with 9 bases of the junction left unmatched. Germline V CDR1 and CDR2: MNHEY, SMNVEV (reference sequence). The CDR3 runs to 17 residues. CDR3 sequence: CASSLRRTSGGVNEQFF. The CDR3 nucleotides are TGTGCCAGCAGTCTAAGGAGGACTAGCGGGGGGGTGAATGAGCAGTTCTTC.

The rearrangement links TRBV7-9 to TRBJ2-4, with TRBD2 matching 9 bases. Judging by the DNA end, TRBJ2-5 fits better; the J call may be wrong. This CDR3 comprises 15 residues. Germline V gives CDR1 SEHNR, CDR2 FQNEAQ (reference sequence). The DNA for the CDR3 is TGTGCCAGCAGCACCCTAGCGGGGACTGGAAAGACCCAGTACTTC. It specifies CASSTLAGTGKTQYF.

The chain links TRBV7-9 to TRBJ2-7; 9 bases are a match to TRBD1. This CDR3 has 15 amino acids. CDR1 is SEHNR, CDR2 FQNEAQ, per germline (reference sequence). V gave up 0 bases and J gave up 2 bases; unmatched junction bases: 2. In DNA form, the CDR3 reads TGTGCCAGCAGCTTAGCACAGGGGGCCGCCTACGAGCAGTACTTC. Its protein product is CASSLAQGAAYEQYF.

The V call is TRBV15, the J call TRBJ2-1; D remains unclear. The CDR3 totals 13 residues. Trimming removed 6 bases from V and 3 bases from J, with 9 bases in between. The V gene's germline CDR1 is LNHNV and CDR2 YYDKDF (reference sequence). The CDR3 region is CATRGSGYNEQFF. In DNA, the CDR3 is TGTGCCACCAGAGGATCGGGCTACAATGAGCAGTTCTTC.

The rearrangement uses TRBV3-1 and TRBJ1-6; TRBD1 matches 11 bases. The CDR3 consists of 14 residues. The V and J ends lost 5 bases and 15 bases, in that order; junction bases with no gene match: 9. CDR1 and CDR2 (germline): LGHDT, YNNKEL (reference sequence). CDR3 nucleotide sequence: TGTGCCAGCAGCTACCGGGACAGGGGGTTTTTCCTCCACTTT. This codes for CASSYRDRGFFLHF. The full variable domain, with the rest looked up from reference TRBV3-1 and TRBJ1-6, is DTAVSQTPKYLVTQMGNDKSIKCEQNLGHDTMYWYKQDSKKFLKIMFSYNNKELIINETVPNRFSPKSPDKAHLNLHINSLELGDSAVYFCASSYRDRGFFLHFGNGTRLTVT.

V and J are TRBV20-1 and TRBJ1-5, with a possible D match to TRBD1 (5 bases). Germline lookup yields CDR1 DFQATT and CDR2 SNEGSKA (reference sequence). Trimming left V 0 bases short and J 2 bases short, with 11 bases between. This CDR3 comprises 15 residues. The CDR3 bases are TGCAGTGCTAGAGAGCAGGGTGGGGGCAATCAGCCCCAGCATTTT. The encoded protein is CSAREQGGGNQPQHF.

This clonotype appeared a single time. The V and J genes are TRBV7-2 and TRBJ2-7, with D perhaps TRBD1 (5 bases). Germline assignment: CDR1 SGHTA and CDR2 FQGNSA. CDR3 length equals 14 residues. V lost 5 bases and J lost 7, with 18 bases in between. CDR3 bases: TGTGCCAGCAGCCCCCAGGGTAGTAACAATGAGCAGTACTTC. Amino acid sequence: CASSPQGSNNEQYF.

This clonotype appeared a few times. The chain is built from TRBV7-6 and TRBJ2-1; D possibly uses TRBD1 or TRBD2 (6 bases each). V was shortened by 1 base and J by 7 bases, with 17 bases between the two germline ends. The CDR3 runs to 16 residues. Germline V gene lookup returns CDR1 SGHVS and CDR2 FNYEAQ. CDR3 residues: CASSLEFWGAPNEQFF. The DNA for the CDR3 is TGTGCCAGCAGCTTAGAATTTTGGGGGGCCCCGAATGAGCAGTTCTTC.

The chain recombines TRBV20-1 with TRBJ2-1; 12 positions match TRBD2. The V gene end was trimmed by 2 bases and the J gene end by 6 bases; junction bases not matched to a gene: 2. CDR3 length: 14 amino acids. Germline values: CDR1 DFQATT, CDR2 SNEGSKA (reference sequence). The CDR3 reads CSARPGLAGNEQFF. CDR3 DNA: TGCAGTGCTAGACCGGGACTAGCGGGCAATGAGCAGTTCTTC.

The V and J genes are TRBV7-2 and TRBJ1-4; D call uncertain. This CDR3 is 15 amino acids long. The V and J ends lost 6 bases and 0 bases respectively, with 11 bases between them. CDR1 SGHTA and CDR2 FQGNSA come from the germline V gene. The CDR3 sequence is CASSALRATNEKLFF. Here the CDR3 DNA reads TGTGCCAGCAGTGCTCTCAGAGCAACTAATGAAAAACTGTTTTTT.

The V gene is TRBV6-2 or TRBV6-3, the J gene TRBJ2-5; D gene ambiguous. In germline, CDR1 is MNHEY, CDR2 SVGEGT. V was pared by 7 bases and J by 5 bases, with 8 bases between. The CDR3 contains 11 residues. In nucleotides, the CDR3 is TGTGCCAGCACTCACGCGGAGACCCAGTACTTC. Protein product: CASTHAETQYF.

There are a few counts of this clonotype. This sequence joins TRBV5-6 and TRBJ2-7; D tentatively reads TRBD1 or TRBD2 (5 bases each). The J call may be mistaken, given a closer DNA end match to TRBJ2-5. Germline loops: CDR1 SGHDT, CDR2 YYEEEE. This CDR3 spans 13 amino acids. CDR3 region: CASSLMGVETQYF. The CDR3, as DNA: TGTGCCAGCAGCTTGATGGGGGTAGAGACCCAGTACTTC.

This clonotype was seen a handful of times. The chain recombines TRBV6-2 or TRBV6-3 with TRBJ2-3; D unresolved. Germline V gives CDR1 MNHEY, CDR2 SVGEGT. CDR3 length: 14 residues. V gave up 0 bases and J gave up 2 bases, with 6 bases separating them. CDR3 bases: TGTGCCAGCAGTTACTCTAGGATCACAGATACGCAGTATTTT. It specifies CASSYSRITDTQYF.

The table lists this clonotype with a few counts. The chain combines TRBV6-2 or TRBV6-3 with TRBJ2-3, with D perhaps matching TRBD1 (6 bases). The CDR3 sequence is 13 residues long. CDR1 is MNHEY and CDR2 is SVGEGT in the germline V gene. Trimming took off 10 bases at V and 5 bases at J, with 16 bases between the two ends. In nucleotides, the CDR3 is TGTGCCACCGAGAGGGTAGGGGGAGATACGCAGTATTTT. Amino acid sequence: CATERVGGDTQYF.

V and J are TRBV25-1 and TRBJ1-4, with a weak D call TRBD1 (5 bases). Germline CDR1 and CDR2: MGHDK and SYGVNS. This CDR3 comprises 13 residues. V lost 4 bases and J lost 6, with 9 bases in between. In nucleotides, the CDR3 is TGTGCCAGCAGTGGCGACAGCTATGAAAAACTGTTTTTT. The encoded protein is CASSGDSYEKLFF.

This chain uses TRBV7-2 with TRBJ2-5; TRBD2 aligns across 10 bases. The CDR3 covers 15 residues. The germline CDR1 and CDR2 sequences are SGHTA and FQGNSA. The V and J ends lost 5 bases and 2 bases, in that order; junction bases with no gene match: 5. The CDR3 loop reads CASSRGGLAQETQYF. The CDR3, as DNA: TGTGCCAGCAGCCGCGGGGGACTAGCGCAAGAGACCCAGTACTTC. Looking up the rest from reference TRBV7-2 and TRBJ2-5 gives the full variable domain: GAGVSQSPSNKVTEKGKDVELRCDPISGHTALYWYRQSLGQGLEFLIYFQGNSAPDKSGLPSDRFSAERTGGSVSTLTIQRTQQEDSAVYLCASSRGGLAQETQYFGPGTRLLVL.

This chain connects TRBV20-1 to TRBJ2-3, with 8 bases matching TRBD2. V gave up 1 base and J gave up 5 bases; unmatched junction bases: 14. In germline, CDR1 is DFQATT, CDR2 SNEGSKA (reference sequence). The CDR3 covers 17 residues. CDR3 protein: CSARATGLEISVDTQYF. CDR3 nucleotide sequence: TGCAGTGCTAGAGCCACGGGACTAGAGATTTCCGTAGATACGCAGTATTTT.

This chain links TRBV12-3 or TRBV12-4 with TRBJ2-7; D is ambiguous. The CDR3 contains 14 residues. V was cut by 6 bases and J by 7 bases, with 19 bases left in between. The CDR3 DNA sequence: TGTGCCAGCAGCCTGAGGATTTCCTACAATGAGCAGTACTTC. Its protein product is CASSLRISYNEQYF.

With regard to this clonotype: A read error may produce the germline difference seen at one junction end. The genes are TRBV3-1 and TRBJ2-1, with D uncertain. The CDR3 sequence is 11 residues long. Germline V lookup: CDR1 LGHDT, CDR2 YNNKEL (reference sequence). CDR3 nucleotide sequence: TGTGCCGGCAGCCAAGGGTTGGGTCTGTTCTTC. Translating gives CAGSQGLGLFF.